These 14 T cell receptor beta chains were all obtained from the same sample, sequenced in a study of shared clonotypes between healthy human individuals. The assay was immunoSEQ multiplex PCR, and TCRdb's table has in-frame clones only and misses some. The data hold about 490,000 clones, with less than 80% observed a single time. Sample: PBMCs. These receptors were collected from a woman aged 40 to 50 in good health. Some clones in this sample may be carry-over from other donors' samples.

The gene calls are TRBV15 and TRBJ2-5; TRBD1 agrees at 9 bases. The CDR3 consists of 14 residues. From germline, CDR1 is LNHNV and CDR2 YYDKDF (reference sequence). V shed 4 bases, J shed 5 bases, and the junction held 5 bases outside the gene matches. The CDR3 DNA reads as TGTGCCACCAGCAAGGGACAGGGTGGCGAGACCCAGTACTTC. It translates to CATSKGQGGETQYF.

CDR3 sequence: CASSFPGPLYGYTF. The CDR3 nucleotides are TGTGCCAGCAGTTTCCCGGGACCCCTCTATGGCTACACCTTC. The rearrangement links TRBV28 to TRBJ1-2; tentatively, D is TRBD1 (5 bases). Germline V CDR1 and CDR2: MDHEN, SYDVKM. Trimming removed 3 bases at V and 4 bases at J, with 12 bases between. The CDR3 extends over 14 amino acids.

On this clone: With only one base between it and a far larger clone, this is likely a read error. The same CDR3 can be traced to other DNA sequences in this sample. The gene calls are TRBV19 and TRBJ2-2, with D possibly TRBD2 on 5 matching bases. Per germline, CDR1 LNHDA and CDR2 SQIVND (reference sequence). The CDR3 loop spans 14 amino acids. Here the CDR3 DNA reads TGTGCCAGTAGTCGGACGGTCACTTCCGGGGAACTGTTTTTT. This sequence encodes CASSRTVTSGELFF.

The chain employs TRBV7-2 and TRBJ2-7; D ambiguous. Trimming removed 0 bases from V and 0 bases from J, with 3 bases in between. The CDR3 sequence is 13 residues long. Germline CDR1 SGHTA, CDR2 FQGNSA. The DNA of the CDR3 is TGTGCCAGCAGCTTAGCGGCCTCCTACGAGCAGTACTTC. Its translation is CASSLAASYEQYF.

CDR3 in DNA: TGTGCCAGCAGTGAGACCCAGGGGGCGGTCGGGGAGCTGTTTTTT. It specifies CASSETQGAVGELFF. The chain recombines TRBV25-1 with TRBJ2-2, with 8 bases fitting TRBD1. The V gene's germline CDR1 is MGHDK and CDR2 SYGVNS. The CDR3 totals 15 residues. V lost 3 bases and J lost 7; bases outside the gene matches: 7.

The chain is built from TRBV10-3 and TRBJ1-1; 7 bases map to TRBD1. The CDR3 consists of 15 residues. V was clipped by 4 bases and J by 5 bases; unmatched bases: 10. Germline CDR1 ENHRY, CDR2 SYGVKD. This CDR3 reads CAISGDSRFGTEAFF. The CDR3 region has the DNA TGTGCCATCAGTGGGGACAGCAGGTTTGGAACTGAAGCTTTCTTT.

V and J are TRBV18 and TRBJ2-5; TRBD1 aligns across 7 bases. The CDR3 contains 13 residues. The J segment lost 4 bases and the V segment lost 5 bases, leaving 4 bases of the junction unmatched. Germline V gene lookup returns CDR1 KGHSH and CDR2 LQKENI. Here the CDR3 DNA reads TGTGCCAGCTCATCCAGGACAGGAGAGACCCAGTACTTC. Translation: CASSSRTGETQYF.

The CDR3 DNA is TGTGCCAGCAGCGTAGCTCTAGGAAATGAGCAGTTCTTC. This sequence encodes CASSVALGNEQFF. This rearrangement joins TRBV9 to TRBJ2-1; D is unclear. The CDR3 covers 13 residues. V gave up 0 bases and J gave up 7 bases, with 8 bases separating them. Germline CDR1 is SGDLS and CDR2 is YYNGEE.

The V and J genes are TRBV20-1 and TRBJ2-7; no reliable D call. V lost 5 bases and J 2 bases, leaving 7 bases between the germline ends. This CDR3 region has 11 residues. Germline V CDR1 and CDR2: DFQATT, SNEGSKA (reference sequence). The CDR3 is CSAWGAYEQYF. The CDR3 DNA reads TGCAGTGCTTGGGGTGCCTACGAGCAGTACTTC.

V and J are TRBV7-6 and TRBJ1-1; TRBD1 agrees at 9 bases. The CDR3 contains 14 residues. From germline, CDR1 is SGHVS and CDR2 FNYEAQ. After removal of 4 bases from V and 5 bases from J, the junction contained 5 bases not matched to a gene. DNA for the CDR3: TGTGCCAGCAGCTCGGACAGGGGTGGTACTGAAGCTTTCTTT. Translated: CASSSDRGGTEAFF.

The chain combines TRBV28 with TRBJ2-5; TRBD2 is a possible D gene (6 bases). Germline V gene sequence: CDR1 MDHEN, CDR2 SYDVKM. The CDR3 totals 15 residues. Deletions cut 3 bases from V and 2 bases from J, with 13 bases between. This chain's CDR3 is CASSLEVGTQETQYF. The CDR3 nucleotides read TGTGCCAGCAGTTTGGAGGTCGGGACTCAAGAGACCCAGTACTTC. The entire variable domain, with the rest obtained from reference TRBV28 and TRBJ2-5, is as follows: DVKVTQSSRYLVKRTGEKVFLECVQDMDHENMFWYRQDPGLGLRLIYFSYDVKMKEKGDIPEGYSVSREKKERFSLILESASTNQTSMYLCASSLEVGTQETQYFGPGTRLLVL.

This chain links TRBV5-1 with TRBJ2-2; D perhaps matches TRBD1 (6 bases). Trimming stripped 1 base from V and 5 bases from J, with 15 bases between. Per germline, CDR1 SGHRS and CDR2 YFSETQ. This CDR3 region has 16 residues. The chain's CDR3 is CASSLNPGQGTGELFF. The CDR3 bases are TGCGCCAGCAGCTTGAATCCGGGACAAGGGACCGGGGAGCTGTTTTTT.

In its sample, this clone was seen a few times. The chain uses TRBV28 and TRBJ1-2; 9 bases map to TRBD1. The V segment lost 1 base and the J segment 4 bases; nucleotides outside the gene matches: 10. Germline V gives CDR1 MDHEN, CDR2 SYDVKM. This CDR3 spans 17 amino acids. CDR3 nucleotides: TGTGCCAGCAGTTTATTTGGACAGGGGACATTGGGCTATGGCTACACCTTC. Amino acid sequence: CASSLFGQGTLGYGYTF.

In the case of this clone: A much larger clone lies a single base off, so this may be a read error. This rearrangement joins TRBV10-3 to TRBJ1-2, with 9 nucleotides matching TRBD1. The CDR3 is 18 amino acids. Looked up from germline, CDR1 is ENHRY and CDR2 is SYGVKD. The CDR3 nucleotides read TGTGCCATCAGTGAGCCCGGGACAGGGACAAAAGTCAACTATGGCAACACCTTC. This sequence encodes CAISEPGTGTKVNYGNTF.